This TCR beta chain was sequenced during a study of blood T cell repertoires in COVID-19. For the study at large: The United States, Italy and Spain were the sources of the acute and convalescent COVID-19 samples.

Allocation to cohorts depended on clinical history reported by the participants. The CDR3 sequence is 15 residues long. The junction had 13 bases not matched to a gene; V was cut back by 8 bases and J by 6 bases. CDR1 and CDR2 from the germline V gene are SNHLY and FYNNEI. Assay used: immunoSEQ multiplex PCR; TCRdb lists only in-frame clones, some missing. The repertoire holds about 320,000 clones, with roughly 85% as singletons. This clone was counted a single time. This chain connects TRBV2 to TRBJ1-5; 7 bases agree with TRBD1. Sequencing was carried out using PBMCs or T cells enriched from blood (not recorded which). The TCR sequence derives from a woman under 40 who had been exposed to COVID-19. CDR3 bases: TGTGCCAGCCTAAGGGGGCAGGGAATGGGTCAGCCCCAGCATTTT. It specifies CASLRGQGMGQPQHF.